The rows below give T cell receptor beta chains drawn from one sample of a study of blood T cell repertoires in COVID-19. Method: immunoSEQ multiplex PCR; TCRdb's copy keeps in-frame clones and lacks some. Among some 250,000 clones listed, about four fifths were seen once. The sample taken for sequencing was peripheral blood. The receptor set was obtained from a woman between 18 and 29 years old with acute or convalescent COVID-19. Each CDR3 is given with its conserved first and last residue. D genes are given only for firm matches. Clone size, where shown, is once, few, many, or a class for clones that have expanded.

TRBJ2-3 | TRBV6-2/TRBV6-3 | once | TRBD2 | CASSYTSSGAYGTDTQYF | TGTGCCAGCAGTTACACTTCTAGCGGGGCATACGGCACAGATACGCAGTATTTT
TRBJ2-7 | TRBV5-4 | - | TRBD1 | CASSLAGTGRWEQYF | TGTGCCAGCAGCTTGGCGGGGACAGGGCGTTGGGAGCAGTACTTC
TRBJ2-5 | TRBV2 | - | TRBD1 | CASSPGTAQETQYF | TGTGCCAGCAGCCCCGGGACAGCACAAGAGACCCAGTACTTC
TRBJ2-2 | TRBV3-1/TRBV3-2 | - | TRBD2 | CASSQEASGTGELFF | TGTGCCAGCAGCCAAGAGGCTAGCGGGACCGGGGAGCTGTTTTTT
TRBJ1-4 | TRBV19 | - | - | CASSIGTGATNEKLFF | TGTGCCAGTAGTATCGGGACTGGAGCAACTAATGAAAAACTGTTTTTT
TRBJ1-1 | TRBV2 | - | - | CASSDGRNTEAFF | TGTGCCAGCAGTGACGGGAGGAACACTGAAGCTTTCTTT
TRBJ2-5 | TRBV6-2/TRBV6-3 | - | - | CASSYDRGETQYF | TGTGCCAGCAGTTACGACCGAGGGGAGACCCAGTACTTC
TRBJ2-7 | TRBV19 | - | - | CATSAGQATYEQYF | TGTGCCACCTCAGCGGGCCAGGCTACCTACGAGCAGTACTTC
TRBJ1-2 | TRBV6-5 | - | TRBD1 | CASRLGQGGGYTF | TGTGCCAGCAGGCTTGGACAGGGTGGGGGCTACACCTTC
TRBJ2-1 | TRBV7-2 | - | TRBD2 | CASSLVREGPGEQFF | TGTGCCAGCAGCTTAGTACGGGAGGGCCCGGGGGAGCAGTTCTTC
TRBJ2-5 | TRBV11-2 | - | TRBD2 | CASTSGNQETQYF | TGTGCCAGTACTAGCGGGAACCAAGAGACCCAGTACTTC
TRBJ1-4 | TRBV28 | - | - | CAIDSGGANEKLFF | TGTGCCATCGACAGTGGGGGGGCAAATGAAAAACTGTTTTTT
TRBJ2-1 | TRBV3-1/TRBV3-2 | - | TRBD2 | CASSQGDYHSYNEQFF | TGTGCCAGCAGCCAAGGGGACTACCACTCCTACAATGAGCAGTTCTTC
TRBJ2-7 | TRBV6-2/TRBV6-3 | - | - | CASSTAGLTYEQYF | TGTGCCAGCAGTACTGCGGGTTTAACCTACGAGCAGTACTTC
TRBJ2-4 | TRBV7-2 | once | TRBD1 | CASSKNRQGDLAKNIQYF | TGTGCCAGCAGCAAGAATCGACAGGGAGATCTAGCCAAAAACATTCAGTACTTC
TRBJ2-3 | TRBV6-4 | many | TRBD2 | CASSEGLGGDTQYF | TGTGCCAGCAGTGAGGGACTAGGGGGAGATACGCAGTATTTT
TRBJ2-2 | TRBV29-1 | - | TRBD2 | CSVETSGRLTGELFF | TGCAGCGTTGAGACAAGCGGGAGACTCACCGGGGAGCTGTTTTTT
TRBJ2-7 | TRBV28 | many | TRBD1 | CASSFKGQGIYEQYF | TGTGCCAGCAGTTTCAAGGGACAGGGTATATACGAGCAGTACTTC
TRBJ2-5 | TRBV5-1 | - | TRBD2 | CASSLVPAGPQETQYF | TGCGCCAGCAGCTTGGTGCCAGCGGGGCCCCAAGAGACCCAGTACTTC
TRBJ2-5 | TRBV15 | - | TRBD2 | CATSRDEIRVAGPQETQYF | TGTGCCACCAGCAGAGATGAAATACGCGTAGCGGGACCTCAAGAGACCCAGTACTTC
TRBJ1-1 | TRBV7-9 | - | - | CASSLVQGNTEAFF | TGTGCCAGCAGCTTAGTTCAGGGTAACACTGAAGCTTTCTTT
TRBJ1-6 | TRBV30 | once | - | CAWRRTASSYNSPLHF | TGTGCCTGGAGACGGACAGCTAGCTCCTATAATTCACCCCTCCACTTT
TRBJ1-4 | TRBV19 | few | TRBD1 | CASSISGTADEKLFF | TGTGCCAGTAGTATCTCCGGGACAGCTGATGAAAAACTGTTTTTT
TRBJ1-5 | TRBV10-3 | - | - | CAISESDTPQHF | TGTGCCATCAGTGAGTCCGACACGCCCCAGCATTTT
TRBJ1-2 | TRBV5-6 | - | TRBD1 | CASSFLTGNYGYTF | TGTGCCAGCAGTTTCTTGACAGGGAACTATGGCTACACCTTC
TRBJ1-4 | TRBV9 | - | TRBD1 | CASSVDGTAYEKLFF | TGTGCCAGCAGCGTAGACGGGACAGCTTATGAAAAACTGTTTTTT
TRBJ2-3 | TRBV30 | - | - | CAWSVLSSTDTQYF | TGTGCCTGGAGTGTACTTTCGAGCACAGATACGCAGTATTTT
TRBJ2-1 | TRBV30 | - | TRBD2 | CAWSVAGALRYEQFF | TGTGCCTGGAGTGTAGCGGGAGCGCTCCGGTATGAGCAGTTCTTC
TRBJ1-1 | TRBV13 | once | - | CASSQGHMNTEAFF | TGTGCCAGCAGCCAGGGACACATGAACACTGAAGCTTTCTTT
TRBJ1-5 | TRBV28 | once | - | CASSFRYSNQPQHF | TGTGCCAGCAGTTTCCGCTACAGTAATCAGCCCCAGCATTTT
TRBJ2-1 | TRBV5-1 | once | TRBD1 | CASSLGDRVQFF | TGCGCCAGCAGCTTGGGGGACAGGGTTCAGTTCTTC
TRBJ1-6 | TRBV12-5 | - | TRBD1 | CASGLVLWTGTSPLHF | TGTGCTAGTGGTTTGGTACTTTGGACAGGGACATCACCCCTCCACTTT
TRBJ1-2 | TRBV7-6 | - | TRBD1 | CASSLETGADYGYTF | TGTGCCAGCAGCTTAGAGACAGGGGCAGACTATGGCTACACCTTC
TRBJ2-3 | TRBV9 | few | TRBD2 | CASSAPWGTSDSDTQYF | TGTGCCAGCAGCGCCCCGTGGGGGACTAGCGATTCAGATACGCAGTATTTT
TRBJ2-2 | TRBV27 | - | - | CASSFQGNIFGELFF | TGTGCCAGCAGTTTTCAGGGAAATATTTTCGGGGAGCTGTTTTTT
TRBJ2-2 | TRBV15 | - | - | CASRDTYTGELFF | TGTGCCAGCCGGGACACCTACACCGGGGAGCTGTTTTTT
TRBJ2-7 | TRBV28 | - | TRBD1 | CASSSVQGFKEQYF | TGTGCCAGCAGTTCGGTACAGGGGTTTAAGGAGCAGTACTTC
TRBJ2-5 | TRBV19 | - | TRBD1 | CASSIGDRGGQETQYF | TGTGCCAGTAGTATCGGTGACAGGGGTGGACAAGAGACCCAGTACTTC
TRBJ2-3 | TRBV6-4 | - | - | CASSTGILSTDTQYF | TGTGCCAGCAGTACAGGGATCCTTAGCACAGATACGCAGTATTTT
TRBJ1-1 | TRBV7-2 | - | - | CASSVTGSSEAFF | TGTGCCAGCAGCGTAACGGGGAGCTCTGAAGCTTTCTTT
TRBJ2-1 | TRBV2 | - | TRBD2 | CASNSGLAGVSYNEQFF | TGTGCCAGCAACTCGGGACTAGCGGGAGTTAGCTACAATGAGCAGTTCTTC
TRBJ1-1 | TRBV28 | once | - | CASSLTSGNTEAFF | TGTGCCAGCAGTTTAACATCTGGGAACACTGAAGCTTTCTTT
TRBJ1-3 | TRBV19 | - | - | CASSIDRQPSGNTIYF | TGTGCCAGTAGTATAGACAGGCAACCCTCTGGAAACACCATATATTTT
TRBJ2-3 | TRBV4-1 | - | TRBD2 | CASSQDPAGAVTDTQYF | TGCGCCAGCAGCCAAGATCCAGCGGGAGCGGTAACAGATACGCAGTATTTT